These 30 T cell receptor beta chains were all obtained from the same sample, sequenced in a study of CXCR3-negative and CXCR3-positive naive CD8 T cells. Study-level findings and limits: Hydrophobicity was higher for TRB CDR3s found in CXCR3-positive naive cells than in CXCR3-negative naive cells.

Their antigens remain unidentified. 5' RACE with UMI labels generated the TRB cDNA libraries. TCRdb re-called the 5' RACE reads and catalogs CDR3 proteins one per entry, DNA excluded. Here the sample table reports some 150,000 distinct CDR3 sequences. The material sequenced was naive CXCR3+ CD8+ T cells from blood. As for subset: CD45RO-CCR7+CD27+CD95- naive CD8+ T cells expressing CXCR3 (TNR3+). Receptor source: a human donor in good health. Some clones in this sample may be carry-over from other donors' samples.

This sequence joins TRBV7-9 and TRBJ1-1. Germline V gene data show CDR1 as SEHNR and CDR2 as FQNEAQ (reference sequence). This CDR3 spans 12 amino acids. The CDR3 is CASSFPLTEAFF.

This rearrangement joins TRBV12-3 or TRBV12-4 to TRBJ1-5; TCRdb's D call, TRBD1, is unchecked because there is no DNA. The CDR3 covers 15 residues. The CDR3 loop reads CASTLGGAVGQPQHF.

This chain joins TRBV4-1 and TRBJ2-1; the TCRdb call, TRBD1, lacks DNA for checking. The germline V gene encodes CDR1 MGHRA and CDR2 YSYEKL. This CDR3 is 12 amino acids long. The CDR3 here is CASSPPGNEQFF.

The rearrangement joins TRBV2 to TRBJ2-7; checking the TCRdb D call of TRBD2 is not possible without DNA. Germline V gives CDR1 SNHLY, CDR2 FYNNEI. CDR3 length equals 16 residues. The CDR3 spells CASTPRISGFSYEQYF. The full variable domain, in which reference TRBV2 and TRBJ2-7 provide the parts outside the CDR3, is EPEVTQTPSHQVTQMGQEVILRCVPISNHLYFYWYRQILGQKVEFLVSFYNNEISEKSEIFDDQFSVERPDGSNFTLKIRSTKLEDSAMYFCASTPRISGFSYEQYFGPGTRLTVT.

The rearrangement uses TRBV28 and TRBJ1-1; TCRdb returns TRBD1, unconfirmable since there is no DNA. This CDR3 is 15 amino acids long. Germline V gives CDR1 MDHEN, CDR2 SYDVKM. CDR3 amino acids: CASSLGQGASTEAFF.

V usage is TRBV15 and J usage is TRBJ2-7; TCRdb's D gene call, TRBD2, goes unchecked for lack of DNA. Germline V gene data show CDR1 as LNHNV and CDR2 as YYDKDF (reference sequence). The CDR3 spans 19 residues. CDR3 sequence: CATSRDIRDGGASSYEQYF.

CDR3: CASSLDGPYNEQFF. The V gene is TRBV27, the J gene TRBJ2-1. Germline CDR1 and CDR2: MNHEY and SMNVEV (reference sequence). The CDR3 spans 14 residues.

V usage is TRBV6-2 or TRBV6-3 and J usage is TRBJ1-1; TCRdb designates TRBD1, a call that cannot be tested without DNA. The CDR3 covers 17 residues. The V gene's germline CDR1 is MNHEY and CDR2 SVGEGT. The CDR3 region is CASRPFRGQGWNTEAFF.

The chain uses TRBV7-8 and TRBJ2-1. From germline, CDR1 is SGHVS and CDR2 FQNEAQ. This CDR3 has 12 residues. The CDR3 reads CASSFPPTEQFF.

The CDR3 sequence: CATSIQGSYEQYF. The rearrangement joins TRBV15 to TRBJ2-7; TCRdb indicates TRBD1, and absent DNA this call remains unverified. Germline loops: CDR1 LNHNV, CDR2 YYDKDF (reference sequence). This CDR3 has 13 residues.

The V gene is TRBV21-1, the J gene TRBJ2-7. TRBV21-1 is shown as a pseudogene. CDR3 length: 16 amino acids. This CDR3 is CASSKVARAFPYEQYF.

The rearrangement uses TRBV10-2 and TRBJ2-4; TCRdb's D call of TRBD2 is untestable without DNA. The CDR3 is made up of 13 amino acids. Per the germline V gene, CDR1 is WSHSY and CDR2 is SAAADI. CDR3 region: CASSAEGLDIQYF.

The rearrangement links TRBV5-5 to TRBJ2-3; TCRdb's D call, TRBD2, is unchecked because there is no DNA. Germline assignment: CDR1 SGHKS and CDR2 YYEKEE (reference sequence). The CDR3 consists of 15 residues. The CDR3 spells CASSLLEVSTDTQYF.

The rearrangement joins TRBV10-1 to TRBJ2-3. The length of the CDR3 is 14 residues. Germline V lookup: CDR1 WNHNN, CDR2 SYGVQD (reference sequence). CDR3: CASSVLLAGDTQYF.

The chain uses TRBV10-3 and TRBJ2-2. Germline loops: CDR1 ENHRY, CDR2 SYGVKD. The CDR3 has 14 residues. The CDR3 protein is CAISQNLNTGELFF.

V and J are TRBV5-1 and TRBJ2-2; the TRBD2 assignment by TCRdb is unverifiable without DNA. Per germline, CDR1 SGHRS and CDR2 YFSETQ. This CDR3 is 19 amino acids long. CDR3 protein: CASSLAAAGPFANTGELFF.

The gene calls are TRBV19 and TRBJ2-2; TCRdb lists TRBD1, though no DNA is available to test this call. Per the germline V gene, CDR1 is LNHDA and CDR2 is SQIVND (reference sequence). The CDR3 runs to 14 residues. The CDR3 region is CASSGRENTGELFF.

The V call is TRBV4-1, the J call TRBJ2-1. In germline, CDR1 is MGHRA, CDR2 YSYEKL. The CDR3 consists of 14 residues. This CDR3 reads CASRTSDGHNEQFF.

The gene calls are TRBV3-1 and TRBJ2-5; TCRdb proposes TRBD2, but this gene call is untestable without DNA. Germline CDR1 reads LGHDT; CDR2 reads YNNKEL (reference sequence). This CDR3 is 17 amino acids long. CDR3 region: CASSQEVSSGRQETQYF.

The rearrangement joins TRBV11-1 to TRBJ2-4; absent DNA, TCRdb's TRBD2 call cannot be checked. The length of the CDR3 is 19 residues. From germline, CDR1 is SGHAT and CDR2 FQDESV (reference sequence). The CDR3 sequence is CASSGRVVAGEGAKNIQYF.

The chain uses TRBV20-1 and TRBJ1-2; no DNA is available, so the TRBD1 call from TCRdb remains unchecked. The CDR3 totals 14 residues. The germline CDR1 and CDR2 sequences are DFQATT and SNEGSKA (reference sequence). CDR3 region: CSANSDRVDYGYTF.

The chain couples TRBV4-1 to TRBJ2-7; the TCRdb call, TRBD1, lacks DNA for checking. The CDR3 is made up of 14 amino acids. Germline V gene data show CDR1 as MGHRA and CDR2 as YSYEKL. The CDR3 here is CASSQDFGGYEQYF.

The chain employs TRBV12-3 or TRBV12-4 and TRBJ2-2; the TRBD1 assignment by TCRdb is unverifiable without DNA. The CDR3 extends over 19 amino acids. CDR3 amino acids: CASSFFSAKGGRDTGELFF.

The genes are TRBV4-2 and TRBJ1-1. CDR3 length equals 12 residues. From germline, CDR1 is LGHNA and CDR2 YNFKEQ. The CDR3 here is CASSQGGAEAFF.

This rearrangement joins TRBV4-2 to TRBJ2-7; TCRdb names TRBD1, which stays unverified in the absence of DNA. The CDR3 loop spans 13 amino acids. Germline loops: CDR1 LGHNA, CDR2 YNFKEQ. CDR3 protein: CASSQAGSYEQYF.

The chain has TRBV7-2 and TRBJ2-4; the D call from TCRdb, TRBD1, cannot be confirmed without DNA. The CDR3 runs to 18 residues. The V gene's germline CDR1 is SGHTA and CDR2 FQGNSA. The CDR3 here is CASSPLYDGGAAKNIQYF.

The chain employs TRBV6-2 or TRBV6-3 and TRBJ2-1. The germline CDR1 and CDR2 sequences are MNHEY and SVGEGT. The CDR3 runs to 17 residues. The CDR3 protein is CASSYSTSRITSNEQFF.

V usage is TRBV2 and J usage is TRBJ1-5; TCRdb proposes TRBD1, but this gene call is untestable without DNA. Germline V gene lookup returns CDR1 SNHLY and CDR2 FYNNEI. This CDR3 is built from 14 residues. CDR3 sequence reads: CASSSGGPDQPQHF.

The chain couples TRBV25-1 to TRBJ2-7; TCRdb outputs TRBD1, but without DNA this stays unchecked. The CDR3 has 20 residues. CDR1 MGHDK and CDR2 SYGVNS come from the germline V gene. Here the CDR3 reads CASSEATGANSKWFSYEQYF.

The V call is TRBV7-8, the J call TRBJ2-5; TCRdb returns TRBD2, unconfirmable since there is no DNA. The CDR3 is 16 residues long. Germline assignment: CDR1 SGHVS and CDR2 FQNEAQ. CDR3 amino acids: CASSSRTSYLQETQYF.